Listed below are T cell receptor beta chains from one sample, sequenced in a study of blood T cell repertoires in COVID-19. Sequencing was performed with immunoSEQ multiplex PCR; in TCRdb, only in-frame clones are kept and a portion is missing. The data hold about 240,000 clones, with over 65% observed a single time. Specimen: peripheral blood. All receptors come from a woman older than 75 with acute or convalescent COVID-19. Each CDR3 is given with its conserved first and last residue. A D gene is named only where the DNA matches it firmly. Some rows have no size entry. The others give once, few or many, or a class for an expanded clone.

TGTGCCAGCAGCGACAGACAGGGCCTTAATAATTCACCCCTCCACTTT | CASSDRQGLNNSPLHF | TRBJ1-6 | - | TRBV9 | TRBD1
TGTGCCAGCAGCCGCCAGGGGACGGCTGGAAACACCATATATTTT | CASSRQGTAGNTIYF | TRBJ1-3 | - | TRBV3-1/TRBV3-2 | -
TGTGCCAGCAGTTCGCGACCGGGACATAGAGCTTCACCCCTCCACTTT | CASSSRPGHRASPLHF | TRBJ1-6 | once | TRBV6-5 | -
TGCGCCAGCAGCGGCCGGGACAGCTCCTACAATGAGCAGTTCTTC | CASSGRDSSYNEQFF | TRBJ2-1 | - | TRBV5-1 | TRBD1
TGTGCCAGCAGTAACCCCGGGACAGGGAACTATGGCTACACCTTC | CASSNPGTGNYGYTF | TRBJ1-2 | - | TRBV6-2/TRBV6-3 | TRBD1
TGTGCCAGTAGTATAGGGCCGCGGACCGGGGAGCTGTTTTTT | CASSIGPRTGELFF | TRBJ2-2 | few | TRBV19 | -
TGTGCCAGCAGTCAAAACAGGGTCGGCTACACCTTC | CASSQNRVGYTF | TRBJ1-2 | - | TRBV6-5 | -
TGTGCCAGCAGACCAACCCAGACAGGGTCCAATGAGCAGTTCTTC | CASRPTQTGSNEQFF | TRBJ2-1 | - | TRBV6-5 | TRBD1
TGTGCCAGCTCACAGCAGACAGGCTTTTACGAGCAGTACTTC | CASSQQTGFYEQYF | TRBJ2-7 | - | TRBV18 | -
TGTGCCAGCAGTTACTCGACAGGTCCATATGGCTACACCTTC | CASSYSTGPYGYTF | TRBJ1-2 | - | TRBV6-2/TRBV6-3 | -
TGTGCCAGCAGCGTGTTAGCATCTAGCACAGATACGCAGTATTTT | CASSVLASSTDTQYF | TRBJ2-3 | - | TRBV9 | -
TGTGCCAGCAGTGACCCTGGGGAGCTGTTTTTT | CASSDPGELFF | TRBJ2-2 | - | TRBV2 | -
TGTGCCAGCAGTTTTAAGGGGACAGCCTCTGGCGAGCAGTACTTC | CASSFKGTASGEQYF | TRBJ2-7 | - | TRBV27 | TRBD1
TGCGCCAGCAGCTTGGCCTCGGAGGGGCTAACCTACGAGCAGTACTTC | CASSLASEGLTYEQYF | TRBJ2-7 | - | TRBV5-1 | -
TGTGCCAGCAGGGCCGAGACAGGGGCCTACGAGCAGTACTTC | CASRAETGAYEQYF | TRBJ2-7 | - | TRBV6-5 | TRBD1
TGTGCCAGCAGCCAAGAGTTTAGCCATCAGCCCCAGCATTTT | CASSQEFSHQPQHF | TRBJ1-5 | once | TRBV3-1/TRBV3-2 | -
TGTGCCAGCTCATTCTACTCTGGAAACACCATATATTTT | CASSFYSGNTIYF | TRBJ1-3 | few | TRBV18 | -
TGTGCCAGCAGCGTAGACAGGAGCTCCTACGAGCAGTACTTC | CASSVDRSSYEQYF | TRBJ2-7 | few | TRBV6-5 | -
TGTGCCAGCACTATGGACACCAACTACGAGCAGTACTTC | CASTMDTNYEQYF | TRBJ2-7 | - | TRBV2 | -
TGTGCCAGTAGTATAGATGACCCCGGAGTAGCCAAAAACATTCAGTACTTC | CASSIDDPGVAKNIQYF | TRBJ2-4 | - | TRBV19 | -
TGTGCCAGCAGTTTCCGCAGGGGATCCGGGACAGTGTATAATTCACCCCTCCACTTT | CASSFRRGSGTVYNSPLHF | TRBJ1-6 | - | TRBV27 | TRBD1
TGCGCCAGCAGCCAAGGCAGCCAGAGGTACACTGAAGCTTTCTTT | CASSQGSQRYTEAFF | TRBJ1-1 | few | TRBV4-3 | -
TGTGCCAGCAGCCTCGGGTATAATTCACCCCTCCACTTT | CASSLGYNSPLHF | TRBJ1-6 | - | TRBV7-8 | -
TGTGCCAGTAAATACGCGGGGACAGGGGTCGGCTACACCTTC | CASKYAGTGVGYTF | TRBJ1-2 | - | TRBV19 | TRBD1
TGTGCCAGTAGACGGGTAGGCACAGATACGCAGTATTTT | CASRRVGTDTQYF | TRBJ2-3 | once | TRBV19 | -
TGTGCCATCAGTGAAGATGCAAGGAGTGGCTACACCTTT | CAISEDARSGYTF | TRBJ1-2 | - | TRBV10-3 | -
TGTGCCAGCAGACAGGGGGCTGATAATTCACCCCTCCACTTT | CASRQGADNSPLHF | TRBJ1-6 | - | TRBV6-5 | TRBD1
TGTGCCAGCAGCCTCCTCGGGTCTACTGGAAACACCATATATTTT | CASSLLGSTGNTIYF | TRBJ1-3 | - | TRBV3-1/TRBV3-2 | -
TGTGCCAGCAGTTACTCGAGCGTGTCGGGAAAACTGTTTTTT | CASSYSSVSGKLFF | TRBJ1-4 | - | TRBV6-2/TRBV6-3 | -
TGTGCCAGCAGTTCCGCTAGCGGCCCTAGCACAGATACGCAGTATTTT | CASSSASGPSTDTQYF | TRBJ2-3 | - | TRBV11-1 | TRBD2
TGCGCCAGCAGTCTACAGGGGCCCTTCGGCGGAAACACCATATATTTT | CASSLQGPFGGNTIYF | TRBJ1-3 | - | TRBV5-1 | TRBD1
TGTGCCATCAGTGAAAGGGAGGCTAACTATGGCTACACCTTC | CAISEREANYGYTF | TRBJ1-2 | - | TRBV10-3 | -
TGTGCCAGCAGCCAAGGCCGTGCGCGGGGGTACGAGCAGTACTTC | CASSQGRARGYEQYF | TRBJ2-7 | - | TRBV14 | TRBD2
TGTGCCGGCTCCTCCCAAGGGACTAGCGGGGGGAATGAGCAGTTCTTC | CAGSSQGTSGGNEQFF | TRBJ2-1 | - | TRBV2 | TRBD2
TGTGCCAGTAGTATCCGGGGGGGGGATTACAATGAGCAGTTCTTC | CASSIRGGDYNEQFF | TRBJ2-1 | once | TRBV19 | TRBD2
TGTGCCATCAGTGCTCAGGAAGGTTCACCCCTCCACTTT | CAISAQEGSPLHF | TRBJ1-6 | - | TRBV10-3 | -
TGTGCCAGCAGGCTAGCGGTAAGCATTCAGTACTTC | CASRLAVSIQYF | TRBJ2-4 | - | TRBV6-4 | TRBD2
TGCAGTGCTAGTGACAATCGGGGACACCGAGCCCAGCCCCAGCATTTT | CSASDNRGHRAQPQHF | TRBJ1-5 | - | TRBV20-1 | -
TGTGCCAGCTCACGGACAGGGGCTCCGATGAACACTGAAGCTTTCTTT | CASSRTGAPMNTEAFF | TRBJ1-1 | - | TRBV18 | TRBD1
TGCGCCAGCACGGGATCTCGCGCAGGGGGTATGGAGACCCAGTACTTC | CASTGSRAGGMETQYF | TRBJ2-5 | - | TRBV10-2 | TRBD1
TGTGCCAGCTCACCTACACACACCGGGGAGCTGTTTTTT | CASSPTHTGELFF | TRBJ2-2 | - | TRBV18 | -
TGTGCCAGCACCGGACTAGGACGAGATACGCAGTATTTT | CASTGLGRDTQYF | TRBJ2-3 | - | TRBV7-8 | TRBD2
TGCAGCGCCACTAACGCCGGGACAGGGTCATCGGGGGAGCTGTTTTTT | CSATNAGTGSSGELFF | TRBJ2-2 | - | TRBV29-1 | TRBD1
TGCGCCAGCAGGACTGGGGACAGCTTTCTAAACACCATATATTTT | CASRTGDSFLNTIYF | TRBJ1-3 | - | TRBV5-1 | TRBD1
TGTGCCAGCAGCCCTTATAGCGGGAACTACGAGCAGTACTTC | CASSPYSGNYEQYF | TRBJ2-7 | - | TRBV3-1/TRBV3-2 | TRBD2
TGTGCCAGCAGCTCCGGTAGCGGGACGTACGAGCAGTACTTC | CASSSGSGTYEQYF | TRBJ2-7 | - | TRBV11-2 | TRBD2
TGCAGTGCTAGTCAGGGGGCGAAGCCCCAGCATTTT | CSASQGAKPQHF | TRBJ1-5 | - | TRBV20-1 | TRBD1
TGCGCCAGCAGTGAATCGGCGGGACGAGAGACCCAGTACTTC | CASSESAGRETQYF | TRBJ2-5 | - | TRBV10-1 | -
TGCGCCAGCATGTCACGAGGGACTACGGATGAGCAGTTCTTC | CASMSRGTTDEQFF | TRBJ2-1 | - | TRBV5-1 | TRBD2
TGTGCCAGCAGTGTGACAGGTCAAAATTCACCCCTCCACTTT | CASSVTGQNSPLHF | TRBJ1-6 | - | TRBV2 | -
TGTGCCAGCAGCCAAGAGTATGGGCGCCGTGACGAGCAGTACTTC | CASSQEYGRRDEQYF | TRBJ2-7 | - | TRBV14 | -
TGTGCCAGCAGCTTAGAGGGCGTGAAAAAAGCTTTCTTT | CASSLEGVKKAFF | TRBJ1-1 | - | TRBV11-2 | -
TGTGCCAGCAGCTCGGGACAGTACGAGCAGTACTTC | CASSSGQYEQYF | TRBJ2-7 | few | TRBV5-5 | TRBD1